This T cell receptor (beta chain) was recorded in a study of cytomegalovirus exposure and HLA in healthy donors. General study points: Later, TCR association rates were found to vary by HLA locus, highest for DRB1 and lowest for HLA-C. Indistinguishable V segments, including TRBV6-2 and TRBV6-3, were excluded. The Asian-associated ancestry cluster reportedly had fewer N-insertions than the roughly 670-donor mean in a later analysis. A prior analysis recorded that most TCR beta V segments were productive about 87% or about 30% of the time.

This clone came up a few times. Its antigen is currently unknown. The junction departs from germline at one end; a sequencing error may be responsible. CDR3 size: 13 residues. In germline, CDR1 is SEHNR, CDR2 FQNEAQ (reference sequence). Primers: 60 Vbeta forward and 13 Jbeta reverse. Generated by immunoSEQ multiplex PCR, the TCRdb table keeps only in-frame clones and is missing some. The table has over 150,000 clones, around 85% seen once. Material for sequencing was PBMCs. This receptor was identified in a boy aged 2 to 9 in good health and CMV-seronegative. The V and J genes are TRBV7-9 and TRBJ1-2; 8 positions agree with TRBD1. CDR3 loop: CSSSYGQGYGYTF. The CDR3, as DNA: TGTTCCAGCAGCTACGGACAGGGCTATGGCTACACCTTC.